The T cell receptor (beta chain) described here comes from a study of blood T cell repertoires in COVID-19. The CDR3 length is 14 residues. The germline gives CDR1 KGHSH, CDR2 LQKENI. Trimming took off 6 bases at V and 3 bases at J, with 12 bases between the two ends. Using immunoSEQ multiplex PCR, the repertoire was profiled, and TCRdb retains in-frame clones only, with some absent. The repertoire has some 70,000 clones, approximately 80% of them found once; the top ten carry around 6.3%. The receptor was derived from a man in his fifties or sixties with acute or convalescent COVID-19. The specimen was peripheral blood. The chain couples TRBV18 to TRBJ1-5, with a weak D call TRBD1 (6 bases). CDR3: CASSLDSINQPQHF. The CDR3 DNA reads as TGTGCCAGCTCCCTGGACAGTATCAATCAGCCCCAGCATTTT.